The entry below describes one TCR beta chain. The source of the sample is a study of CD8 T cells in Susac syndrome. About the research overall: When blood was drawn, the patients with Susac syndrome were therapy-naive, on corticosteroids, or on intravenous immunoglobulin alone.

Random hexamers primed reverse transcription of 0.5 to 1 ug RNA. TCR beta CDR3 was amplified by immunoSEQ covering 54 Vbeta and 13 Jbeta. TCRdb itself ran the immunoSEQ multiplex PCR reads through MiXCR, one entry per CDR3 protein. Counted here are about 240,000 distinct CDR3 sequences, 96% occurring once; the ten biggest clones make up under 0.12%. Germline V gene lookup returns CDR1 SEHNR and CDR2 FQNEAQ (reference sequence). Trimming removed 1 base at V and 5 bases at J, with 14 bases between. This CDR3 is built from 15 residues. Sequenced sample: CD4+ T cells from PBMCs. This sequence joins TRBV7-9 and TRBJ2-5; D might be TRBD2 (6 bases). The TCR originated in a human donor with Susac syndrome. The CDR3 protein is CASSLDGPGGETQYF. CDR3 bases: TGTGCCAGCAGCTTAGATGGCCCAGGAGGGGAGACCCAGTACTTC.